The source of this T cell receptor beta chain is a study of shared clonotypes between healthy human individuals. The study's findings and limits: Of the naive CD4 clonotypes, about 5% were shared across a handful of donors. Compared with memory subsets, naive subsets generally had larger estimated richness.

There were only Caucasian adults among the donors, and all lived in Nashville, Tennessee. The authors divided CD4+ cells into CD45RA+ naive and CD45RA-negative memory subsets. A note on this clone: Its antigen is unidentified.

CDR3 length: 17 residues. Germline values: CDR1 MGHRA, CDR2 YSYEKL. The trim removed 0 bases at V and 2 bases at J, leaving 10 bases unmatched. Measured with immunoSEQ multiplex PCR; TCRdb has only the in-frame clones, and not every one. The repertoire holds over 850,000 clones, with about 84% as singletons. The sequence was obtained from a man in his late teens or twenties in good health. Some clones in this sample may be carry-over from other donors' samples. Sample: memory CD4+ T cells from PBMCs. As for subset: CD45RA-negative fraction. The V call is TRBV4-1, the J call TRBJ2-7; 7 bases match TRBD2. The CDR3 sequence is CASSQDTRTSTPYEQYF. The DNA of the CDR3 is TGCGCCAGCAGCCAAGATACCCGGACTAGTACCCCCTACGAGCAGTACTTC.